This T cell receptor beta chain originates from a study of blood T cells in healthy people across ages. V was clipped by 4 bases and J by 2 bases, with 17 bases between them. The CDR3 length is 16 residues. The V gene's germline CDR1 is MDHEN and CDR2 SYDVKM. Through a sample-barcoded 5' primer and a J-beta primer mix, a second PCR was run for roughly 7 to 12 cycles. The template-switch adaptor, which had 12 random nucleotides, put a tag on each cDNA molecule. TCRdb reanalysed the 5' RACE reads using MiXCR and keeps one entry per CDR3 protein. The sample holds around 800,000 distinct CDR3 sequences, about 62% seen once.

This receptor was obtained from a man aged 30 to 45 in good health. Sequenced: blood. V usage is TRBV28 and J usage is TRBJ1-2; a possible D gene is TRBD1 (6 bases). In nucleotides, the CDR3 is TGTGCCAGCAGTTCCCAGGGCAGGGGAGTAAACTATGGCTACACCTTC. Protein product: CASSSQGRGVNYGYTF.